The next 13 T cell receptor beta chains were all read from a single sample in a study of PD-1 blockade in classical Hodgkin lymphoma (dated by TCRdb to the early 2020s). The meaning of the sample's time point label: cycle 2 day 1 (C2D1) of nivolumab. All trial patients had relapsed after autologous stem cell transplantation, with cohorts A, B and C differing in prior brentuximab vedotin exposure. The library was built by means of the immunoSEQ multiplex PCR assay. Sourced from immuneACCESS, this table was stored by TCRdb with only in-frame sequences that have V and J called. A share of the clones is absent; for the studies checked, an unresolved V gene accounts for under half, and the remainder has no known explanation. The table for this sample lists 66,000 or so clones; over 70% of them were counted only once. The ten top clones hold roughly 9% of the sample. The sample in question was peripheral blood mononuclear cells (PBMCs), obtained before the second cycle of nivolumab. All receptors derive from a human donor with classical Hodgkin lymphoma.

The chain recombines TRBV7-8 with TRBJ1-3; 9 bases align to TRBD1. The CDR3 spans 14 residues. V shed 6 bases and J 2 bases; nucleotides not matched to a gene: 2. Germline CDR1 is SGHVS and CDR2 is FQNEAQ. This CDR3 is CASSGQGTGNTIYF. The CDR3 DNA follows: TGTGCCAGCAGTGGACAGGGGACTGGAAACACCATATATTTT. The full variable domain, with the rest looked up from reference TRBV7-8 and TRBJ1-3, is GAGVSQSPRYKVAKRGQDVALRCDPISGHVSLFWYQQALGQGPEFLTYFQNEAQLDKSGLPSDRFFAERPEGSVSTLKIQRTQQEDSAVYLCASSGQGTGNTIYFGEGSWLTVV.

V gene TRBV6-4 combines with J gene TRBJ1-1, with 9 bases fitting TRBD1. From germline, CDR1 is MRHNA and CDR2 SNTAGT. CDR3 size: 17 residues. The V gene end was trimmed by 8 bases and the J gene end by 5 bases; junction bases not matched to a gene: 18. The CDR3 reads CASGTRQGGYRGTEAFF. In DNA form, the CDR3 reads TGTGCCAGCGGGACGAGACAGGGGGGTTATCGAGGAACTGAAGCTTTCTTT.

In DNA, the CDR3 is TGCGCCAGCAGTCCCCGGGGAAGGGGACCAGCCTACGAGCAGTACTTC. Translation gives CASSPRGRGPAYEQYF. The chain joins TRBV10-2 to TRBJ2-7; either TRBD1 or TRBD2 may supply D (5 bases each). Trimming shortened V by 5 bases and J by 2 bases, and 19 bases separated the two germline ends. The germline CDR1 and CDR2 sequences are WSHSY and SAAADI. CDR3 length: 16 residues.

This chain connects TRBV7-9 to TRBJ1-1; D is uncertain. Germline V gene data show CDR1 as SEHNR and CDR2 as FQNEAQ (reference sequence). V dropped 3 bases and J dropped 8 bases, with 7 bases sitting between them. The CDR3 extends over 11 amino acids. Written as DNA, the CDR3 is TGTGCCAGCAGCTTTACGAGGGAAGCTTTCTTT. Amino acid sequence: CASSFTREAFF.

This rearrangement joins TRBV19 to TRBJ1-4; TRBD1 matches 7 bases. The V gene end was trimmed by 6 bases and the J gene end by 4 bases; junction bases not matched to a gene: 14. The germline V gene has CDR1 LNHDA and CDR2 SQIVND (reference sequence). The CDR3 contains 17 residues. CDR3: CASSQGQAAGDNEKLFF. The CDR3 DNA follows: TGTGCCAGTAGCCAAGGACAGGCTGCCGGGGATAATGAAAAACTGTTTTTT.

This chain uses TRBV7-8 with TRBJ1-6; D gene uncertain. The ends were cut back, 2 bases at V and 3 bases at J, with 8 bases in the middle. This CDR3 has 15 amino acids. CDR1 is SGHVS, CDR2 FQNEAQ, per germline. The CDR3 reads CASSLQTRYNSPLHF. CDR3 sequence (DNA): TGTGCCAGCAGCTTACAGACCCGCTATAATTCACCCCTCCACTTT.

This chain connects TRBV1 to TRBJ1-6. TRBV1 is given as a pseudogene. This CDR3 contains 14 residues. The CDR3 nucleotides read TGCACCAGCAGCCAGACTGGATTGGGCCTGTTAATCCACTTT. Amino acids: CTSSQTGLGLLIHF.

This clone was observed a handful of times. The genes are TRBV7-9 and TRBJ2-2; the D is unclear. This CDR3 comprises 14 residues. Trimming took 3 bases from V and 5 from J, leaving 10 bases between them. CDR1 and CDR2 from the germline V gene are SEHNR and FQNEAQ (reference sequence). CDR3 sequence: CASSLLRVTGELFF. The CDR3 region has the DNA TGTGCCAGCAGCTTGCTACGGGTAACCGGGGAGCTGTTTTTT.

J is TRBJ1-2 and V is TRBV19; D gene unclear. The CDR3 extends over 12 amino acids. Per germline, CDR1 LNHDA and CDR2 SQIVND (reference sequence). The V gene lost 0 bases and the J gene lost 8 bases, with 7 bases spanning the gap. In nucleotides, the CDR3 is TGTGCCAGTAGTATAGACAGCTACGGCTACACCTTC. Translating it yields CASSIDSYGYTF.

The chain combines TRBV11-2 with TRBJ2-3; 7 positions agree with TRBD2. The CDR3 totals 16 residues. V trimming: 5 bases; J trimming: 3 bases; junction bases outside the gene matches: 11. Germline V gene lookup returns CDR1 SGHAT and CDR2 FQNNGV. The chain's CDR3 is CASSPQAGLRTDTQYF. In DNA, the CDR3 is TGTGCCAGCAGCCCCCAAGCGGGACTCCGGACAGATACGCAGTATTTT.

This clone is a singleton in its sample. The rearrangement uses TRBV11-3 and TRBJ2-1; TRBD2 might be the D (5 bases). Germline V gene sequence: CDR1 SGHNT, CDR2 YENEEA. The V end was cut by 5 bases, the J end by 4 bases, with 15 bases between. CDR3 length: 15 residues. In nucleotides, the CDR3 is TGTGCCAGCAGCCTCGGCAGCGGATCTTACAATGAGCAGTTCTTC. It encodes CASSLGSGSYNEQFF.

The gene calls are TRBV9 and TRBJ2-2; 15 bases map to TRBD2. Germline-derived CDR1 and CDR2 are SGDLS and YYNGEE. This CDR3 comprises 18 residues. With V trimmed by 4 bases and J by 3 bases, 7 bases remained unmatched. CDR3 nucleotides: TGTGCCAGCAGCTCCGGACTAGCGGGGGGGCCGCACACCGGGGAGCTGTTTTTT. This sequence encodes CASSSGLAGGPHTGELFF.

This clone was recorded once. This chain joins TRBV5-1 and TRBJ2-2; D is possibly TRBD1 (6 bases). Germline CDR1 reads SGHRS; CDR2 reads YFSETQ. V shed 7 bases and J shed 2 bases, with 24 bases lying between them. The CDR3 contains 18 residues. The CDR3 loop reads CASFALPGTWVNTGELFF. The CDR3 DNA follows: TGCGCCAGCTTTGCGCTTCCAGGGACATGGGTCAACACCGGGGAGCTGTTTTTT.